This T cell receptor beta chain emerged from a study of OX40 agonist ivuxolimab in advanced cancers. Regarding the study as a whole: At 0.1 to 3.0 mg/kg and by week 6, CD4+ and CD8+ T cells in the blood had expanded clonally.

A note on this clone: Its antigen remains unknown.

V was clipped by 7 bases and J by 3 bases; unmatched bases: 9. Germline-derived CDR1 and CDR2 are MNHNS and SASEGT. The CDR3 has 15 amino acids. Libraries were prepared by immunoSEQ multiplex PCR; TCRdb keeps only in-frame clonotypes and omits some of them. The data contain 77,000 or so clones, around 86% of them seen just once; the ten biggest clones take up 0.55% to 0.7%. The sequence derives from an adult with an advanced solid tumor such as melanoma, head and neck, liver or kidney cancer. The rearrangement joins TRBV6-1 to TRBJ1-1; 9 bases fit TRBD1. Sequences were derived from CD4+ or CD8+ T cells sorted from blood, sampled in a trial of the OX40 agonist ivuxolimab. As DNA, the CDR3 is TGTGCCAGCAAAAGCGCTACAGGGGGCGACACTGAAGCTTTCTTT. This gives the protein CASKSATGGDTEAFF.